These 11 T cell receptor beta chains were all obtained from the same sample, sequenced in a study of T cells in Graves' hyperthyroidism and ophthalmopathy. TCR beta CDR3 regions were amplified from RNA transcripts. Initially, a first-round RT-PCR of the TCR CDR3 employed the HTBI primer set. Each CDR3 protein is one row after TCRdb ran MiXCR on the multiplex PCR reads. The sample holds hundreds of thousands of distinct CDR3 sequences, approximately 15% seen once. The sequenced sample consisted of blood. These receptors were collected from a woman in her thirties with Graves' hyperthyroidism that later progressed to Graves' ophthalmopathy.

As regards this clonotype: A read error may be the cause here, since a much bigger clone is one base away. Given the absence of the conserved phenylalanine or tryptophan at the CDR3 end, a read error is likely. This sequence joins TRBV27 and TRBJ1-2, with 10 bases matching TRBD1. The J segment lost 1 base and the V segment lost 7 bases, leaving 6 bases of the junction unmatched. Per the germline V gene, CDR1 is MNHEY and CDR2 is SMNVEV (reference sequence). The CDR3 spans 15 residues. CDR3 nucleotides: TGTGCCAGCACCCTGACAGGGGGCTATAACTATGGCTACACCCTC. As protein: CASTLTGGYNYGYTL.

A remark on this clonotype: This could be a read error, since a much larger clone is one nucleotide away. CDR3 protein: CTWSGGDSYPGNTIYF. CDR3 bases: TGTACCTGGAGTGGGGGGGACAGCTATCCTGGAAACACCATATATTTT. The chain is built from TRBV30 and TRBJ1-3; 7 bases match TRBD1. The CDR3 runs to 16 residues. Germline CDR1 and CDR2: GTSNPN and SVGIG (reference sequence).

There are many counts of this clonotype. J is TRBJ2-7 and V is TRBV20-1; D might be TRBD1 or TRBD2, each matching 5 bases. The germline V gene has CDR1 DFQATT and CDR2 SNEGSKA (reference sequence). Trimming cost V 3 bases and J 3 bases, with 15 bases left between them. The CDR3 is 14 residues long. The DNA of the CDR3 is TGCAGTGCTAGGGTTCCGGGACCTGACTACGAGCAGTACTTC. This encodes CSARVPGPDYEQYF.

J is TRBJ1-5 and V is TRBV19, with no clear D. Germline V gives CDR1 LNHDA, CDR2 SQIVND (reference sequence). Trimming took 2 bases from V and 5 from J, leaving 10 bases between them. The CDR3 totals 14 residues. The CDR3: CASSITGGDQPQHF. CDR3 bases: TGTGCCAGTAGTATAACGGGTGGGGATCAGCCCCAGCATTTT.

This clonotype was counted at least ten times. CDR3 region: CASSLVGGPEETQYF. The CDR3 coding sequence is TGTGCCAGCAGTTTAGTGGGAGGGCCGGAAGAGACCCAGTACTTC. The J gene is TRBJ2-5, the V gene TRBV12-3 or TRBV12-4; 7 bases match TRBD2. Germline trimming cut 1 base from V and 3 bases from J; bases unmatched to any gene: 5. This CDR3 has 15 residues.

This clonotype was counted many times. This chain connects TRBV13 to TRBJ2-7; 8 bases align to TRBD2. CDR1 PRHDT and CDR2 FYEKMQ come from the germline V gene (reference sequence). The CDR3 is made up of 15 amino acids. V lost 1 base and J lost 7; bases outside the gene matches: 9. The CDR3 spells CASSLEAGGAREQYF. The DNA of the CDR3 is TGTGCCAGCAGCTTAGAGGCGGGAGGCGCAAGGGAGCAGTACTTC.

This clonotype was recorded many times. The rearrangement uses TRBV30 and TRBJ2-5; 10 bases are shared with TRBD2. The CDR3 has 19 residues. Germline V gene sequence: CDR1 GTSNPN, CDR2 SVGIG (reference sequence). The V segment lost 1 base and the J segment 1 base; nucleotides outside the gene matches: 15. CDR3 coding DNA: TGTGCCTGGAGTGACCCCTTTTGGCTAGCGGGAGCCCTCCAAGAGACCCAGTACTTC. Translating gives CAWSDPFWLAGALQETQYF.

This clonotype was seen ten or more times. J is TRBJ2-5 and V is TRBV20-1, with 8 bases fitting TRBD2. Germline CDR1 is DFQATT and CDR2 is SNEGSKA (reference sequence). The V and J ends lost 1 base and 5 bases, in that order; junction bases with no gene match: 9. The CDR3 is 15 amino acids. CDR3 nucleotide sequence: TGCAGTGCTAGAGGCCCGGGAGGGCCGAGGGAGACCCAGTACTTC. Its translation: CSARGPGGPRETQYF.

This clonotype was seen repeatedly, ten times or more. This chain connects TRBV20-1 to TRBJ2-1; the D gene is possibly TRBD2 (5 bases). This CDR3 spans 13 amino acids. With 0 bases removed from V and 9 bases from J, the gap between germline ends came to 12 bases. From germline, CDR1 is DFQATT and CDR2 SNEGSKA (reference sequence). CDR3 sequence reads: CSARDASGGEQFF. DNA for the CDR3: TGCAGTGCTAGAGATGCCAGCGGCGGTGAGCAGTTCTTC.

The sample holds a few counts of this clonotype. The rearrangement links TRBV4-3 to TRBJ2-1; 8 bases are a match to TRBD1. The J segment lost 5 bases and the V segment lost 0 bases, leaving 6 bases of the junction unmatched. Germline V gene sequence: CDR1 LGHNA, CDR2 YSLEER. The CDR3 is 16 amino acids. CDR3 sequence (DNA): TGCGCCAGCAGCCAAGATGTCGCACAGGGGGACAATGAGCAGTTCTTC. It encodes CASSQDVAQGDNEQFF.

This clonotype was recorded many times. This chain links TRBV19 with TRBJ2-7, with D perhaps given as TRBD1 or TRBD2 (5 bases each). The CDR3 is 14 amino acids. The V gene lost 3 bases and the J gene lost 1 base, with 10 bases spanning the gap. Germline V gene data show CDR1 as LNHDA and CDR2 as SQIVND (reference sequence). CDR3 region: CASSIGDGSYEQYF. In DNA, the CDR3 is TGTGCCAGTAGTATTGGGGACGGGTCCTACGAGCAGTACTTC.